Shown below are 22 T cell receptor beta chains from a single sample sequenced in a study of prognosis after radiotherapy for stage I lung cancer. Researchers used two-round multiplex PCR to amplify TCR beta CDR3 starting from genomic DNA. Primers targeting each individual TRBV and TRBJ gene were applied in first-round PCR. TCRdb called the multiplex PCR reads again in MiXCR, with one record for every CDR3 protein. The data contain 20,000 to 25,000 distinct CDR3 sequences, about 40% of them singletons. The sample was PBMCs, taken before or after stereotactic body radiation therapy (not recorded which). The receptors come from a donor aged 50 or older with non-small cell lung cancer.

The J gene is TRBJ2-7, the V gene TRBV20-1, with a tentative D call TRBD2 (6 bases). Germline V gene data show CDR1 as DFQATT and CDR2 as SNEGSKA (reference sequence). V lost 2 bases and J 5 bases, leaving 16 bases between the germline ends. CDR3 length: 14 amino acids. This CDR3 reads CSARTRLEIDEQYF. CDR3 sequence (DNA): TGCAGTGCTAGAACCAGACTAGAGATCGACGAGCAGTACTTC.

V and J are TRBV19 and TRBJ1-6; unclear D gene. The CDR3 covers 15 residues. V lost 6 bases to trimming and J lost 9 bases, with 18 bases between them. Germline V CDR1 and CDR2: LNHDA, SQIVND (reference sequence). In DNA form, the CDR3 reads TGTGCCAGTAGCCTAGGGTGTTGGTATGGTTCACCCCTCCACTTT. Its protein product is CASSLGCWYGSPLHF.

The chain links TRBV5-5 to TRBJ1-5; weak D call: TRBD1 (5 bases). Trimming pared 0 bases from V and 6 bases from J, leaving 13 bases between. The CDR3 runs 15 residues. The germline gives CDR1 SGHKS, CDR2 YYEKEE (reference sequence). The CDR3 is CASSLATVGVQPQHF. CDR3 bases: TGTGCCAGCAGCTTGGCTACAGTGGGGGTTCAGCCCCAGCATTTT.

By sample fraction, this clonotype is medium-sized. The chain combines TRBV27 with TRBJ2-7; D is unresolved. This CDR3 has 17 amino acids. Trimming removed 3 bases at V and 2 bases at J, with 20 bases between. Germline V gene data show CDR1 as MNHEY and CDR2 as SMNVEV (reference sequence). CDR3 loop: CASSFGNPGYRTYEQYF. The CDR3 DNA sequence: TGTGCCAGCAGTTTCGGCAACCCCGGGTATAGGACCTACGAGCAGTACTTC.

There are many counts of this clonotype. The CDR3 coding sequence is TGTGCCAGCAGCCCCCAAGGACGGCCGGAGTGGAACACTGAAGCTTTCTTT. It is translated as CASSPQGRPEWNTEAFF. The V call is TRBV11-1, the J call TRBJ1-1; D not resolved. The CDR3 length is 17 residues. The ends were cut back, 5 bases at V and 1 base at J, with 20 bases in the middle. The germline gives CDR1 SGHAT, CDR2 FQDESV (reference sequence).

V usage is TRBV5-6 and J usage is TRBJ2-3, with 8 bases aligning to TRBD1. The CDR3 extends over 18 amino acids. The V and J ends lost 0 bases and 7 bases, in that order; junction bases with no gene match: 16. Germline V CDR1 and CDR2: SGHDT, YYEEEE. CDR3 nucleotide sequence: TGTGCCAGCAGCTTGGGGGGACAGGATAGAGGTCATACATATACGCAGTATTTT. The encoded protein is CASSLGGQDRGHTYTQYF.

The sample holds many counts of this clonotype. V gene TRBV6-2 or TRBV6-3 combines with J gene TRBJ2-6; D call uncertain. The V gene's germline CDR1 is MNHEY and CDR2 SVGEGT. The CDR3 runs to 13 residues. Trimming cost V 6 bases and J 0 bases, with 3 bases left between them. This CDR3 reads CASRPSGANVLTF. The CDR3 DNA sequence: TGTGCCAGCAGGCCCTCTGGGGCCAACGTCCTGACTTTC.

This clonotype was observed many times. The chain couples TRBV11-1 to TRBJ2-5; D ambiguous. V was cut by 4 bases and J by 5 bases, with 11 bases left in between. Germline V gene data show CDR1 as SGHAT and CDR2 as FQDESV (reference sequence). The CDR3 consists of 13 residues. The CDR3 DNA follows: TGTGCCAGCAGCTCCGAAGGACGGGAGACCCAGTACTTC. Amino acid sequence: CASSSEGRETQYF.

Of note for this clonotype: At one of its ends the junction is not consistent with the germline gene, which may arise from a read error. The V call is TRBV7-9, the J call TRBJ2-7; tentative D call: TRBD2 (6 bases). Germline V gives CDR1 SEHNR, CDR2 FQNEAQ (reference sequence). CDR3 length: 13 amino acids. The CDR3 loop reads CASSWTIGHEHYF. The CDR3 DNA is TGTGCCAGCAGCTGGACTATCGGCCACGAGCATTACTTC.

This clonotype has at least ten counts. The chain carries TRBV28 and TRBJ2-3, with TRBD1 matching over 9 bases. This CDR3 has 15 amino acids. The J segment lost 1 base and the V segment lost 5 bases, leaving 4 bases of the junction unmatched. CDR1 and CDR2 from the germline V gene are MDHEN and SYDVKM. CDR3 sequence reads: CASSKRTGGTDTQYF. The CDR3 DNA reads TGTGCCAGCAGTAAAAGGACAGGGGGCACAGATACGCAGTATTTT.

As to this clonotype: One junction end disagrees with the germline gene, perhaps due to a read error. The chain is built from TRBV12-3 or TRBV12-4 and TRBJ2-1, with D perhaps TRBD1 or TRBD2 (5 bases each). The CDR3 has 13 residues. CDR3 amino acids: CASRRGSYNERFF. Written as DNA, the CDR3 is TGTGCCAGCAGGAGGGGTTCCTACAATGAGCGGTTCTTC.

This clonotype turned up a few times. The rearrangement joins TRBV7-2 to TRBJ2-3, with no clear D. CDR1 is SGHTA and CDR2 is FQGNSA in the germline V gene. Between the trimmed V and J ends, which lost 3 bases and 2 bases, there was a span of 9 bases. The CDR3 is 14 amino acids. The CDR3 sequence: CASSFMATTDTQYF. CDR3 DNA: TGTGCCAGCAGCTTTATGGCGACCACAGATACGCAGTATTTT. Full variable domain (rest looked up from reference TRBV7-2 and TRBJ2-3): GAGVSQSPSNKVTEKGKDVELRCDPISGHTALYWYRQSLGQGLEFLIYFQGNSAPDKSGLPSDRFSAERTGGSVSTLTIQRTQQEDSAVYLCASSFMATTDTQYFGPGTRLTVL.

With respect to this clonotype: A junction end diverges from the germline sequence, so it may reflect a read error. CDR3 bases: TGTGCCAGAAGTTACTCCCGGTGGGACAGGGGGCGAGTGGAGCAGTACTTC. Its protein product is CARSYSRWDRGRVEQYF. V is TRBV6-5 and J is TRBJ2-7; 12 positions match TRBD1. This CDR3 is 17 amino acids long. The germline V gene has CDR1 MNHEY and CDR2 SVGAGI.

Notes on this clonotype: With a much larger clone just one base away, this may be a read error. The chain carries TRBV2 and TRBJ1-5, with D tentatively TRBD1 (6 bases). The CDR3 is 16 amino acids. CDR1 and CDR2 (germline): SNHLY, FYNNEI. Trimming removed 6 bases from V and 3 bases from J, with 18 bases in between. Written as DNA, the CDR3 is TGTGCCAGCAGACCCACAGGGTTTGCGCTCAATCAGCCCCAGCATTTT. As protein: CASRPTGFALNQPQHF.

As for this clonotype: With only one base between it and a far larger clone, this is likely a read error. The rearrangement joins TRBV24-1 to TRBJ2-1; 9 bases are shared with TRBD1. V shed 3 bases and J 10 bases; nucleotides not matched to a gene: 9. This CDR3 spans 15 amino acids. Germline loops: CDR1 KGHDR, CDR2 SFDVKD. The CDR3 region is CATSDPGTGTYEQFF. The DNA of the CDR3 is TGTGCCACCAGTGATCCTGGGACAGGGACCTACGAGCAGTTCTTC.

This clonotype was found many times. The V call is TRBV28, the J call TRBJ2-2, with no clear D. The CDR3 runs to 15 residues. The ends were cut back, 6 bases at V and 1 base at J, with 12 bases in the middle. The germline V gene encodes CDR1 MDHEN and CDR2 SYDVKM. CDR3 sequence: CASSPTDGNTGELFF. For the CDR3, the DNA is TGTGCCAGCAGCCCCACCGACGGGAACACCGGGGAGCTGTTTTTT. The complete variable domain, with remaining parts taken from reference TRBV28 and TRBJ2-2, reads DVKVTQSSRYLVKRTGEKVFLECVQDMDHENMFWYRQDPGLGLRLIYFSYDVKMKEKGDIPEGYSVSREKKERFSLILESASTNQTSMYLCASSPTDGNTGELFFGEGSRLTVL.

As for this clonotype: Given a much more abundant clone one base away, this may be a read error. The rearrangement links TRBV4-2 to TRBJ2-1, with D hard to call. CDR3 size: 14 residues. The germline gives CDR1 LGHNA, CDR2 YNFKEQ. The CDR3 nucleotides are TGTGCCAACAGCCTTGGCGACGCATCCAATGAGCAGTTCTTC. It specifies CANSLGDASNEQFF.

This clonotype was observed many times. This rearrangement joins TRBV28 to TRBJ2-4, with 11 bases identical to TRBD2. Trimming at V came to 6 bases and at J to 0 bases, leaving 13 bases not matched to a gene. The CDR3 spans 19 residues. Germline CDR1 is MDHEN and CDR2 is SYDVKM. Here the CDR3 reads CASSPLAGGPGVAKNIQYF. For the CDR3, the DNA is TGTGCCAGCAGCCCCTTAGCGGGAGGGCCGGGGGTAGCCAAAAACATTCAGTACTTC. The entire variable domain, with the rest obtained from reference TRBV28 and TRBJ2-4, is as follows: DVKVTQSSRYLVKRTGEKVFLECVQDMDHENMFWYRQDPGLGLRLIYFSYDVKMKEKGDIPEGYSVSREKKERFSLILESASTNQTSMYLCASSPLAGGPGVAKNIQYFGAGTRLSVL.

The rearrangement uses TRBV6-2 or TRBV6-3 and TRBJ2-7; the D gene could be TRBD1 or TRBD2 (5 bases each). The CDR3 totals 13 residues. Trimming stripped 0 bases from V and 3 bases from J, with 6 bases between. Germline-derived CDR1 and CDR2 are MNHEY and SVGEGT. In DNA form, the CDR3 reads TGTGCCAGCAGTTACTCGGGGGTCTACGAGCAGTACTTC. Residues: CASSYSGVYEQYF.

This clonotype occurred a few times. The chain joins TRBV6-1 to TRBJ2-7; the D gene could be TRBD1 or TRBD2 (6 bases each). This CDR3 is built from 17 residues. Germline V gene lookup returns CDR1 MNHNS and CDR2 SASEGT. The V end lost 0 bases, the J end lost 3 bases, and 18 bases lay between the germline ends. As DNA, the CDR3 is TGTGCCAGCAGTGAAGCGGGGGGCTTGGGGGTTGGCTACGAGCAGTACTTC. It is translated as CASSEAGGLGVGYEQYF.

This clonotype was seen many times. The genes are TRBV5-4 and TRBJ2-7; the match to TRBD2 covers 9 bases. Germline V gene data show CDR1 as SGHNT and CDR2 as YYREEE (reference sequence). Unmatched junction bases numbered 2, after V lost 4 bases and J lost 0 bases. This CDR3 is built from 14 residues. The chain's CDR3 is CASSKAGGSYEQYF. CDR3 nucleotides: TGTGCCAGCAGCAAAGCGGGAGGCTCCTACGAGCAGTACTTC.

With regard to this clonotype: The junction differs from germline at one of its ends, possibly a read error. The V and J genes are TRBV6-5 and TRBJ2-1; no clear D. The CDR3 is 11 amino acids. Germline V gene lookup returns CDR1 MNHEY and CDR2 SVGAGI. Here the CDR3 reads CTSSYMGEHFF. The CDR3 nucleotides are TGTACCAGCAGTTATATGGGTGAGCATTTCTTC.